This T cell receptor beta chain was identified during a study of T cell changes during pregnancy in multiple sclerosis. Sequenced by immunoSEQ multiplex PCR; TCRdb stores in-frame clones only, minus some. The sample shows about 19,000 clones, roughly 90% of them seen only once. V lost 5 bases to trimming and J lost 4 bases, with 20 bases between them. There are 16 residues in the CDR3. Germline CDR1 and CDR2: SGHRS and YFSETQ. This chain connects TRBV5-1 to TRBJ2-3, with TRBD1 as a possible D gene (6 bases). The starting material was CD8+ T cells from peripheral blood mononuclear cells, obtained in the third trimester of pregnancy. The sequence derives from a female donor in good health, enrolled as a control in a pregnancy study. This CDR3 reads CASSLDAGQWADTQYF. CDR3 DNA: TGCGCCAGCAGTCTGGACGCCGGACAGTGGGCAGATACGCAGTATTTT.